These 27 T cell receptor gamma chains were sequenced from one sample in a study of gamma-delta T cells after stem cell transplantation. TCRdb reanalysed the RT-PCR reads via CATT. Here the sample spans about 310 gamma-chain clones, 50% to 70% being singletons. The sequencing sample was made of gamma-delta T cells. These receptor sequences come from a human donor. It is not recorded whose cells these are; they may come from a transplant donor.

V and J are TRGV3 and TRGJP2. No J segment appears in TCRdb, so it was assigned here by matching the sequence to germline. Per the germline V gene, CDR1 is VTNTFY and CDR2 is YDVSTARD (reference sequence). The V and J ends lost 0 bases and 5 bases, in that order; junction bases with no gene match: 12. The CDR3 consists of 17 residues. The DNA for the CDR3 is TGTGCCACCTGGGACAGGCATTTATCGCGGAGTGATTGGATCAAGACGTTT. Protein: CATWDRHLSRSDWIKTF.

The chain is built from TRGV4 and TRGJP2. The J gene is absent in TCRdb and was assigned here via DNA matching to germline. This CDR3 is 14 amino acids long. V shed 4 bases and J 2 bases; nucleotides not matched to a gene: 4. Germline values: CDR1 EGSTGY, CDR2 YDSYTSSV. The chain's CDR3 is CATWERSSDWIKTF. DNA of the CDR3: TGTGCCACCTGGGAACGAAGTAGTGATTGGATCAAGACGTTT.

In regard to this clone: A junction end diverges from the germline sequence, so it may reflect a read error. This chain connects TRGV9 to TRGJP. Here the J gene was assigned by germline matching of the DNA, as TCRdb has none. CDR3 length: 16 residues. Germline V gene data show CDR1 as GITISATS and CDR2 as ISYDGTV (reference sequence). The CDR3: CALWELQELGKKNKVF. CDR3 in DNA: TGTGCCTTGTGGGAGCTTCAAGAGTTGGGCAAAAAAAACAAGGTATTT.

The rearrangement joins TRGV9 to TRGJP. TCRdb supplies no J gene; here it was assigned by aligning the nucleotide sequence to germline. V lost 0 bases to trimming and J lost 11 bases; unmatched junction nucleotides: 13. The CDR3 runs to 18 residues. CDR1 and CDR2 (germline): GITISATS, ISYDGTV (reference sequence). The CDR3 sequence: CALWEVLSPKVGKKIKVF. The CDR3 DNA reads as TGTGCCTTGTGGGAGGTGCTCTCGCCAAAAGTGGGCAAAAAAATCAAGGTATTT.

The chain uses TRGV8 and TRGJ1 or TRGJ2. No J gene was available from TCRdb, and it was assigned here by a germline match of the DNA. This CDR3 has 13 residues. The J segment lost 7 bases and the V segment lost 4 bases, leaving 10 bases of the junction unmatched. Germline loops: CDR1 VENAVY, CDR2 YDSYNSRV. Here the CDR3 reads CATWDRRVYKKLF. CDR3 DNA sequence: TGTGCCACCTGGGACCGGCGGGTGTATAAGAAACTCTTT.

In its sample, this clone was seen a few times. CDR3 region: CATWNNTNYYKKLF. The CDR3 coding sequence is TGTGCCACCTGGAACAACACGAATTATTATAAGAAACTCTTT. The chain links TRGV4 to TRGJ1 or TRGJ2. The J gene was missing in TCRdb and was found by matching the end of the DNA to germline. The germline V gene has CDR1 EGSTGY and CDR2 YDSYTSSV. The CDR3 contains 14 residues. V lost 6 bases, J lost 0 bases, and 8 bases stayed unmatched.

This rearrangement joins TRGV9 to TRGJP. The J gene is absent in TCRdb and was assigned here via DNA matching to germline. With V trimmed by 1 base and J by 6 bases, 6 bases remained unmatched. The CDR3 runs 17 residues. Germline values: CDR1 GITISATS, CDR2 ISYDGTV (reference sequence). The CDR3 here is CALWEVAIELGKKIKVF. The CDR3 bases are TGTGCCTTGTGGGAGGTAGCAATAGAGTTGGGCAAAAAAATCAAGGTATTT.

About this clone: One base separates it from a far larger clone, so it is likely a read error. Other DNA sequences in this sample translate to the same CDR3. V is TRGV3 and J is TRGJP2. The germline V gene has CDR1 VTNTFY and CDR2 YDVSTARD (reference sequence). The CDR3 covers 19 residues. The CDR3 nucleotides are TGTGCCACCTGGGACAGGCCGAATCGGGCCGATAGTAGTGATTGGATCAAAACGTTT. This sequence encodes CATWDRPNRADSSDWIKTF.

Points on this clone: A read error is possible here, since a much larger clone lies one base away. The chain uses TRGV2 and TRGJ1 or TRGJ2. The J gene is absent in TCRdb and was assigned here via DNA matching to germline. Per the germline V gene, CDR1 is EGSNGY and CDR2 is YDSYNSKV. CDR3 length: 13 residues. V shed 0 bases, J shed 2 bases, and the junction held 1 base outside the gene matches. The CDR3 DNA follows: TGTGCCACCTGGGACGGGCATTATTATAAGAAACTCTTT. This codes for CATWDGHYYKKLF.

This clone was seen a few times. This chain links TRGV9 with TRGJ1 or TRGJ2. Assignment of the J gene here rests on matching the DNA to germline, because TCRdb gives none. Looked up from germline, CDR1 is GITISATS and CDR2 is ISYDGTV (reference sequence). The CDR3 covers 12 residues. The trim removed 3 bases at V and 7 bases at J, leaving 6 bases unmatched. CDR3 residues: CALWERRYKKLF. The CDR3 DNA sequence: TGTGCCTTGTGGGAGCGTCGGTATAAGAAACTCTTT.

The chain employs TRGV9 and TRGJP. The J gene is absent in TCRdb and was assigned here via DNA matching to germline. This CDR3 is 16 amino acids long. Germline values: CDR1 GITISATS, CDR2 ISYDGTV (reference sequence). V trimming: 3 bases; J trimming: 3 bases; junction bases outside the gene matches: 2. CDR3 in DNA: TGTGCCTTGTGGGAGACGCAAGAGTTGGGCAAAAAAATCAAGGTATTT. Its protein is CALWETQELGKKIKVF.

V usage is TRGV2 and J usage is TRGJP2. Here the J gene came from matching the DNA to germline, since TCRdb omits it. V shed 6 bases and J 10 bases; nucleotides not matched to a gene: 14. Germline V lookup: CDR1 EGSNGY, CDR2 YDSYNSKV. This CDR3 region has 14 residues. CDR3 sequence (DNA): TGTGCCACCTGGTCAAACATCCAGAGTTGGATCAAGACGTTT. It translates to CATWSNIQSWIKTF.

This clone has just a few counts. The chain has TRGV8 and TRGJ1 or TRGJ2. As TCRdb names no J gene, one was assigned here on the basis of a DNA match to germline. V was clipped by 3 bases and J by 7 bases; unmatched bases: 9. The V gene's germline CDR1 is VENAVY and CDR2 YDSYNSRV. There are 13 residues in the CDR3. The CDR3 here is CATWDPYRYKKLF. CDR3 nucleotides: TGTGCCACCTGGGATCCTTACAGGTATAAGAAACTCTTT.

The J gene is TRGJ1 or TRGJ2, the V gene TRGV4. The J gene was not available in TCRdb and was assigned here by matching the DNA to germline segments. Germline-derived CDR1 and CDR2 are EGSTGY and YDSYTSSV. Trimming took 4 bases from V and 7 from J; bases not matched to a gene: 4. The CDR3 is 11 residues long. CDR3 DNA: TGTGCCACCTGGGAAGACTATAAGAAACTCTTT. It yields the protein CATWEDYKKLF.

This clone was seen only a few times. This DNA's translation and the protein TCRdb lists, from a much larger clone, do not match at residue 9, likely due to a read error; the protein shown is translated from the DNA. The V gene is TRGV3, the J gene TRGJP2. This CDR3 contains 19 residues. Germline CDR1 is VTNTFY and CDR2 is YDVSTARD (reference sequence). The V gene end was trimmed by 0 bases and the J gene end by 0 bases; junction bases not matched to a gene: 13. This chain's CDR3 is CATWDRPNLADSSDWIKTF. As DNA, the CDR3 is TGTGCCACCTGGGACAGGCCGAATCTGGCCGATAGTAGTGATTGGATCAAGACGTTT.

V and J are TRGV8 and TRGJ1 or TRGJ2. TCRdb records no J gene; here it was assigned by comparing the DNA to germline. The CDR3 sequence is 13 residues long. Germline CDR1 VENAVY, CDR2 YDSYNSRV. V was pared by 2 bases and J by 3 bases, with 4 bases of the junction left unmatched. The CDR3, as DNA: TGTGCCACCTGGGATAAGGGTTATTATAAGAAACTCTTT. Translation gives CATWDKGYYKKLF.

This chain links TRGV9 with TRGJP. With 4 bases clipped from V and 4 bases from J, the junction kept 4 bases outside the gene matches. This CDR3 has 16 amino acids. Germline V gene data show CDR1 as GITISATS and CDR2 as ISYDGTV (reference sequence). The CDR3 coding sequence is TGTGCCTTGTGGGATATACAAGAGTTGGGCAAAAAAATCAAGGTATTT. This sequence encodes CALWDIQELGKKIKVF.

This clone was detected only a few times. The chain carries TRGV9 and TRGJP. As TCRdb names no J gene, one was assigned here on the basis of a DNA match to germline. The CDR3 has 16 amino acids. V lost 3 bases, J lost 5 bases, and 4 bases stayed unmatched. The germline V gene has CDR1 GITISATS and CDR2 ISYDGTV (reference sequence). CDR3 in amino acids: CALWELKELGKKIKVF. In DNA, the CDR3 is TGTGCCTTGTGGGAGCTTAAAGAGTTGGGCAAAAAAATCAAGGTATTT.

This clone appeared a few times. The chain couples TRGV4 to TRGJ1 or TRGJ2. From germline, CDR1 is EGSTGY and CDR2 YDSYTSSV. The CDR3 contains 13 residues. J was trimmed by 3 bases and V by 4 bases; bases with no gene match: 6. The CDR3 sequence: CATWEDPYYKKLF. In DNA form, the CDR3 reads TGTGCCACCTGGGAGGACCCTTATTATAAGAAACTCTTT.

This clone has only a few counts. This rearrangement joins TRGV9 to TRGJ1 or TRGJ2. The germline gives CDR1 GITISATS, CDR2 ISYDGTV (reference sequence). Losses at the gene ends were 3 bases for V and 4 bases for J; bases not matched to a gene: 0. The CDR3 spans 11 residues. The CDR3 DNA sequence: TGTGCCTTGTGGGAGTATTATAAGAAACTCTTT. Amino acid sequence: CALWEYYKKLF.

V is TRGV9 and J is TRGJP. Assignment of the J gene here rests on matching the DNA to germline, because TCRdb gives none. The CDR3 sequence is 16 residues long. With V trimmed by 0 bases and J by 7 bases, 3 bases remained unmatched. The germline V gene encodes CDR1 GITISATS and CDR2 ISYDGTV (reference sequence). The CDR3 region has the DNA TGTGCCTTGTGGGAGGTGCATGAGTTGGGCAAAAAAATCAAGGTATTT. It translates to CALWEVHELGKKIKVF.

This clone was counted only a few times. CDR3 region: CALWEVIELGKKIKVF. In DNA, the CDR3 is TGTGCCTTGTGGGAGGTGATTGAGTTGGGCAAAAAAATCAAGGTATTT. The chain is built from TRGV9 and TRGJP. TCRdb supplies no J gene; here it was assigned by aligning the nucleotide sequence to germline. Per the germline V gene, CDR1 is GITISATS and CDR2 is ISYDGTV (reference sequence). The junction had 3 bases not matched to a gene; V was cut back by 0 bases and J by 7 bases. This CDR3 has 16 amino acids.

This sequence joins TRGV9 and TRGJP. V trimming: 4 bases; J trimming: 6 bases; junction bases outside the gene matches: 3. Germline V CDR1 and CDR2: GITISATS, ISYDGTV (reference sequence). This CDR3 comprises 15 residues. This CDR3 is CALWERELGKKIKVF. CDR3 in DNA: TGTGCCTTGTGGGAAAGAGAGTTGGGCAAAAAAATCAAGGTATTT.

Details on this clone: Other nucleotide sequences from this sample produce the same CDR3. This chain links TRGV9 with TRGJP. Here the J gene came from matching the DNA to germline, since TCRdb omits it. The V segment lost 0 bases and the J segment 7 bases; nucleotides outside the gene matches: 3. This CDR3 has 16 amino acids. Germline CDR1 is GITISATS and CDR2 is ISYDGTV (reference sequence). CDR3 DNA sequence: TGTGCCTTGTGGGAGGTGTCTGAGTTGGGCAAAAAAATCAAGGTATTT. Amino acids: CALWEVSELGKKIKVF.

This clone was detected once. The chain has TRGV9 and TRGJ1 or TRGJ2. TCRdb records no J gene; here it was assigned by comparing the DNA to germline. Trimming at V came to 6 bases and at J to 9 bases, leaving 14 bases not matched to a gene. Germline lookup yields CDR1 GITISATS and CDR2 ISYDGTV (reference sequence). CDR3 size: 13 residues. CDR3 sequence: CALWLPFWIKKLF. Written as DNA, the CDR3 is TGTGCCTTGTGGTTGCCCTTCTGGATTAAGAAACTCTTT.

This clone has a handful of counts. The chain joins TRGV9 to TRGJP. The J gene, left out of TCRdb, was set here by checking the DNA against germline. J lost 7 bases, V lost 0 bases, and 3 bases had no gene match. The CDR3 length is 16 residues. The V gene's germline CDR1 is GITISATS and CDR2 ISYDGTV (reference sequence). The CDR3 nucleotides read TGTGCCTTGTGGGAGGTGTTTGAGTTGGGCAAAAAAATCAAGGTATTT. This translates into CALWEVFELGKKIKVF.

The chain is built from TRGV9 and TRGJ1 or TRGJ2. TCRdb does not report a J gene; here it was assigned by matching the DNA to germline references. Germline trimming cut 4 bases from V and 7 bases from J; bases unmatched to any gene: 7. Germline CDR1 is GITISATS and CDR2 is ISYDGTV (reference sequence). CDR3 length: 12 residues. The CDR3 sequence: CALWEGRYKKLF. CDR3 in DNA: TGTGCCTTGTGGGAAGGTAGATATAAGAAACTCTTT.